This entry lists 2 T cell receptor beta chains sequenced from one sample in a study of CD8 T cells in ankylosing spondylitis. TCRdb analysed the 5' RACE reads with MiXCR anew, one entry per CDR3 protein. This sample has some 33,000 distinct CDR3 sequences, with about 14% found just once. The sequenced sample consisted of blood. Receptors were obtained from a male donor with ankylosing spondylitis or in good health (not recorded which).

This clonotype has more than one count but fewer than ten. The chain links TRBV20-1 to TRBJ1-1; D is ambiguous. V gave up 0 bases and J gave up 0 bases, with 8 bases separating them. The germline gives CDR1 DFQATT, CDR2 SNEGSKA (reference sequence). The CDR3 length is 14 residues. The CDR3 DNA reads as TGCAGTGCTAGAGATATCGTATTGAACACTGAAGCTTTCTTT. Encoded protein: CSARDIVLNTEAFF.

The chain combines TRBV29-1 with TRBJ1-1, with D hard to call. This CDR3 is built from 12 residues. The ends were cut back, 1 base at V and 10 bases at J, with 13 bases in the middle. Looked up from germline, CDR1 is SQVTM and CDR2 is ANQGSEA. In nucleotides, the CDR3 is TGCAGCGTTGAAGTAGGGAAATTTGTAGCTTTCTTT. Its protein is CSVEVGKFVAFF.